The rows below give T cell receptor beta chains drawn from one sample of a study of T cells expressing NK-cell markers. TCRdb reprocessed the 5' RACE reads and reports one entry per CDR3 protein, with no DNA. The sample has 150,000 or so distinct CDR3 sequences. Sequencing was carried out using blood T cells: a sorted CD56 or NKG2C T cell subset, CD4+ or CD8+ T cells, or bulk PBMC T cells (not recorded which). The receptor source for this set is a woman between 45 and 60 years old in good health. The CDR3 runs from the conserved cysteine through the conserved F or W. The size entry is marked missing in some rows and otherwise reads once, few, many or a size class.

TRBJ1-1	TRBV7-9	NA	CASSSRSDINTEAFF
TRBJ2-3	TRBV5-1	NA	CASSFLGRGGSSTDTQYF
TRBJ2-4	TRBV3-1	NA	CASSEGTGETKNIQYF
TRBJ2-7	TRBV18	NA	CASSRDRGREQYF
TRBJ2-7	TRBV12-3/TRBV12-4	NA	CASSLRGGGEQYF
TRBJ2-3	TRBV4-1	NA	CASSQGGMSDTQYF
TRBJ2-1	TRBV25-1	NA	CASMLGNEQFF
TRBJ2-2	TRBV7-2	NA	CASSLVGGTVGELFF
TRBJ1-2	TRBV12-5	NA	CASGFTISGPDYTF
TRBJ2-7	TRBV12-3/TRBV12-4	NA	CASSLTSGSAPYEQYF
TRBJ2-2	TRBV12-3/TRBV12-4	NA	CASRRQANTGELFF
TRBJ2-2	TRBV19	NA	CASIISPNTGELFF
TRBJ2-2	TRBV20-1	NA	CSAREAGEGTGELFF
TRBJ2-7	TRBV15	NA	CATSREASANEQYF
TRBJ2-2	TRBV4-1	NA	CASSQRAMRWELFF
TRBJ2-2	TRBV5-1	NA	CASSITLPNTGELFF
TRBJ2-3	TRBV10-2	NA	CASSEATGGSSADTQYF
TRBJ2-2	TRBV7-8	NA	CASQVPSNTGELFF
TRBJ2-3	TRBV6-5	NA	CASRGSGGLSTDTQYF
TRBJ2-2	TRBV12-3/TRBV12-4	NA	CASSLSGRTDTGELFF
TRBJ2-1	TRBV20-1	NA	CSARDTLRYNEQFF
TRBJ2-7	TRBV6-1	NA	CASRHATSYEQYF
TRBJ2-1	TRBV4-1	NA	CASSAQGTSLLNNEQFF
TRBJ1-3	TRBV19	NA	CASSTYDLSSNSGNTIYF
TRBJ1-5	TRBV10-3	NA	CAIASAGDSNQPQHF
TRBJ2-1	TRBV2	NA	CASRGVAEKFF
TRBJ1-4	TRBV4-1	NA	CASSQLDRVGEKLFF
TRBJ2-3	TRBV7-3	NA	CASSLGPGLAGEDTQYF
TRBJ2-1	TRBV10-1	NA	CASSESGGQDNEQFF
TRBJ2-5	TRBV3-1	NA	CASSQAPEEETQYF
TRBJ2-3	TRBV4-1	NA	CASSSRLANTQYF
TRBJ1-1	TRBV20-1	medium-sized	CSASRVETEAFF
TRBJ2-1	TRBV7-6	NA	CASSFRERTYNEQFF
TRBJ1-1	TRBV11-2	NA	CASSSAILRGGGSTEAFF
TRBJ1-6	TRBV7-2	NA	CASRTKGQYSPLHF
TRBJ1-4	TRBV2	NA	CASTVAGVNSEKLFF
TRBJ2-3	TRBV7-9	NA	CASSQLAGGPYADTQYF
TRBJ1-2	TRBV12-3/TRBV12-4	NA	CASINTGQGASRGYGYTF
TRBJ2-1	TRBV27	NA	CASSLATSTSSYNEQFF
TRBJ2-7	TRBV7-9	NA	CASSTRTGEDFFSYEQYF
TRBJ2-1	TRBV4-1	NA	CASSQSLSYNEQFF
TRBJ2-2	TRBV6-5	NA	CASSYSAATGELFF
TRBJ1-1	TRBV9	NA	CASSVGRVMNTEAFF
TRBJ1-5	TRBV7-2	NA	CASSLSAIYSNQPQHF
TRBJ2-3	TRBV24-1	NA	CATERRDTQYF
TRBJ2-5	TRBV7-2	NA	CASSLTLAGGRQETQYF
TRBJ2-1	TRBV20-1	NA	CSARDNGQAYVYQFF
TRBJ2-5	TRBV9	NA	CASSSSGGQETQYF
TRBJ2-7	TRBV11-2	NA	CASSHTHRGSYEQYF
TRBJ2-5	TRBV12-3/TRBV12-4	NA	CASTVWGEGTQYF
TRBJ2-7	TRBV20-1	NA	CSAGQGTYEQYF
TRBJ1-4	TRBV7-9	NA	CASSLGPLEKLFF
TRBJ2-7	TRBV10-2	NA	CASSESGQGNSYEQYF
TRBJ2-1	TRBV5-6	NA	CASSFFSGLAGGPHHNEQFF
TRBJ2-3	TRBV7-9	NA	CASSQVHGADTQYF
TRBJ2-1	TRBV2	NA	CASGTPSYNEQFF
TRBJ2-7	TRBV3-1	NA	CASSQDPDRAYEQYF
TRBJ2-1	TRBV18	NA	CASSGLGERHNEQFF
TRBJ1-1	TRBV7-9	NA	CASSLHQGGSTEAFF
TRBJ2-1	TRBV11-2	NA	CASSFIRDRLYNEQFF